This T cell receptor beta chain was recovered during a study of shared clonotypes between healthy human individuals (dated by TCRdb to about 2020). About the study as a whole: A few men and a couple of women, aged 18 to 49 years, made up the cohort. Between about 0.8 and 8.9 billion PBMCs per donor were obtained by leukapheresis. To increase sequencing depth and limit assay-specific biases, TCR repertoire library preparation and sequencing were carried out by different laboratories using diverse techniques. Per donor, three plates each were used for CD4 naive and CD4 memory, two for CD8 naive, and one for CD8 memory. Blood TCR repertoires of a handful of healthy adults were deeply sequenced to estimate repertoire size and the extent of clonotype sharing between individuals.

Findings and caveats that apply to the study as a whole: Incomplete sequencing was indicated by rarefaction of sorted-subset datasets, despite the large sequencing depth. Based on pairwise subsampling, the degree of clonotype sharing among donors was expected to be affected by sequencing depth. Because the study included only a small number of donors, the genetic and exposure-history diversity represented was limited. Estimated clonotype richness was generally larger for naive than for memory subsets. Compared with non-shared clonotypes, clonotypes shared by all four sorted-subset donors had higher generation probabilities. Sharing across four donors was observed for roughly 5.4% of naive CD4, 3% to 4% of naive CD8, 2.3% of memory CD4, and roughly 0.4% of memory CD8 clonotypes. Sampling was restricted to blood, and TCR repertoires in tissues likely differ from the TCR repertoires found in blood.

Using the deep immunoSEQ assay, multiplex PCR amplified TCR CDR3 regions from genomic DNA. Extracted genomic DNA from each cell subset was spread evenly across all wells of several immunoSEQ 96-well plates, with each plate serving as a replicate. For sorted subsets, each replicate PCR was loaded with approximately 190 ng genomic DNA, equivalent to some 31,000 T cell genomes. Purified libraries were quantified with a Qubit 3.0 fluorometer, sized on a Bioanalyzer 2100, and re-quantified with the KAPA Library Quantification kit. Every immunoSEQ 96-well plate was sequenced on a dedicated single-read 150-cycle Illumina NextSeq 550 flow cell. The study's processing was this. Because the immunoSEQ output included only junctional sequences and no quality scores, the filtering could not be the same as the filtering used for full-length reads. Sequences were annotated with PyIR, a Python wrapper for IgBLAST v1.9, and V/J genes and CDR3 were assigned using IMGT germline references. Any read was removed if the V/J assignment was weak (E-value above 1e-6), the CDR3 was missing, or the read contained stop codons, out-of-frame junctions, or ambiguous translated residues. A V3J clonotype was defined by an identical inferred V gene, J gene, and CDR3 amino acid sequence. Percentage overlap between repertoires was computed as shared unique clonotypes divided by the size of the smaller repertoire. Three approaches were used to assess repertoire richness: RTK rarefaction, the Chao1 estimator, and Recon v2.1 estimates of unobserved clonotypes. For all TCRbeta clonotypes obtained by the gDNA method from four donors, generation probabilities were computed with OLGA. Sourced from immuneACCESS, this table was stored by TCRdb with only in-frame sequences that have V and J called. A share of the clones is absent; for the studies checked, an unresolved V gene accounts for under half, and the remainder has no known explanation. V and J calls and clone size are copied from that table; D and trimming were computed from the DNA. For this sample the table gives 1 million to 1.3 million clones, of which approximately 80% were detected only once. Of the sample, roughly 0.57% is held by the ten largest clones.

At the junction V is shortened by 5 bases and J by 4 bases, with 11 bases in between. The CDR3 runs 13 residues from the cysteine to the phenylalanine. Just CDR3 DNA is preserved here, 39 bases in frame from base 1. According to the germline V gene, CDR1 reads SNHLY and CDR2 reads FYNNEI. The donors were healthy, HIV-negative adults with no recently reported acute infections or vaccinations. Only Caucasian adults living in Nashville, Tennessee, USA were represented among the donors. CD4+ T cells were enriched through magnetic negative selection, after which naive cells were positively selected on CD45RA and the remaining negative fraction served as the memory subset. Blood was collected by leukapheresis, and PBMCs were isolated by Ficoll-Histopaque density gradient centrifugation and then cryopreserved in liquid nitrogen vapor phase. Analytical flow cytometry was used to check the purity and quantity of each magnetically sorted T cell population. Genomic DNA was isolated from every sorted fraction and measured by UV absorbance on a Nanodrop 2000c.

This clone has just a few counts. Its cognate antigen has yet to be identified. Base qualities are not recorded, but no much larger clone differs from it by a single base. The V and J segments used are TRBV2 and TRBJ1-1; D gene: possibly TRBD1, on 6 matching bases. Sequenced sample: memory CD4+ T cells from PBMCs. This specimen's cell subset or site label, per the study, means: CD45RA-negative fraction. This receptor was identified in a man younger than 30 in good health. Some clones in this sample may be carry-over from other donors' samples. Here the CDR3 is given as CASSQTGFTEAFF. The nucleotide sequence is given as TGTGCCAGCAGTCAAACAGGGTTCACTGAAGCTTTCTTT.